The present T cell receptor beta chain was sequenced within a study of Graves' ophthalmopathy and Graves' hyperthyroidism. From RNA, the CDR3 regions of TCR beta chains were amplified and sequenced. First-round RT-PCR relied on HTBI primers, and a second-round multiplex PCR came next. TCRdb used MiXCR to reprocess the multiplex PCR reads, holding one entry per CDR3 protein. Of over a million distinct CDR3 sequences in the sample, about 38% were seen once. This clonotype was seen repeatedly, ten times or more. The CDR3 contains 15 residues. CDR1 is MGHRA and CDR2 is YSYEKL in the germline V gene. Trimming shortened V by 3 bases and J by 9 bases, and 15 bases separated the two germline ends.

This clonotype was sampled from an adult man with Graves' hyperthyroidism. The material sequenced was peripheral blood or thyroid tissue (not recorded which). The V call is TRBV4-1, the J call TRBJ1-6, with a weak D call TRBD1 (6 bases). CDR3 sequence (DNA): TGCGCCAGCAGCCATTTGCCCACAGGGACTTCACCCCTCCACTTT. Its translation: CASSHLPTGTSPLHF.